The entry that follows covers one TCR beta chain sequence. Its antigen is still unknown. This sample stems from a study of CD4+ T cells in melanoma. Overall study findings and caveats: A reported correlation linked neoantigen-specific CD4+ T cells to CD8+, macrophage and B cell function.

Produced via immunoSEQ multiplex PCR; TCRdb's table is partial and in-frame only. The sample contains 110,000 to 150,000 clones, around nine tenths of which appear only once. Trimming cost V 0 bases and J 0 bases, with 12 bases left between them. CDR3 length: 16 residues. CDR1 and CDR2 from the germline V gene are GTSNPN and SVGIG (reference sequence). The TCR was taken from a human donor with melanoma. V usage is TRBV30 and J usage is TRBJ1-3, with a possible D match to TRBD1 (6 bases). DNA for the CDR3: TGTGCCTGGAGTGTACTCGGCAGGGGCTCTGGAAACACCATATATTTT. This translates into CAWSVLGRGSGNTIYF.